This T cell receptor beta chain originates from a study of cytomegalovirus exposure and HLA in healthy donors. This PCR relied on a set of 60 Vbeta primers and 13 Jbeta primers. Here immunoSEQ multiplex PCR was the method, and the copy in TCRdb shows in-frame clones only, minus some. The sample holds some 130,000 clones, 80% seen once. CDR1 is SGHTA and CDR2 is FQGNSA in the germline V gene. There are 17 residues in the CDR3. Trimming removed 5 bases at V and 2 bases at J, with 21 bases between. Every donor was a healthy person donating bone marrow. Sampled while nominally healthy, donors likely had unrecorded immune exposures. Recording of this donor's CMV serostatus was not done.

This clonotype originated in a man aged 25-45 years in good health. The chain combines TRBV7-2 with TRBJ2-5, with D perhaps matching TRBD1 (5 bases). Sample: PBMCs. CDR3 bases: TGTGCCAGCAGCCGAAAGATCAGGGCGGAGAATCAAGAGACCCAGTACTTC. Amino acids: CASSRKIRAENQETQYF.